The 32 T cell receptor beta chains listed next were all sequenced from one sample in a study of blood T cell repertoires in COVID-19. The data were produced by immunoSEQ multiplex PCR, yet TCRdb's version contains in-frame clones alone and is incomplete. Altogether about 200,000 clones are present, approximately 80% being singletons, with the ten largest covering about 27%. The sequenced sample consisted of peripheral blood. The receptor set was obtained from a man aged 40-55 years with acute or convalescent COVID-19.

The count of this clone is one. The chain couples TRBV11-2 to TRBJ1-2, with TRBD1 as a possible D gene (6 bases). The CDR3 loop spans 13 amino acids. Germline CDR1 is SGHAT and CDR2 is FQNNGV. V was pared by 5 bases and J by 5 bases, with 12 bases between. The CDR3 DNA follows: TGTGCCAGCAGCGCCCGGGACAATTATGGCTACACCTTC. It codes for CASSARDNYGYTF.

This clone was seen once. The rearrangement links TRBV15 to TRBJ2-7; D possibly corresponds to TRBD2 (5 bases). CDR3 length: 14 amino acids. CDR1 is LNHNV, CDR2 YYDKDF, per germline (reference sequence). Between the trimmed V and J ends, which lost 0 bases and 7 bases, there was a span of 13 bases. The CDR3 reads CATSRDRASREQYF. CDR3 nucleotide sequence: TGTGCCACCAGCAGAGATCGTGCTAGCCGAGAGCAGTACTTC.

The rearrangement uses TRBV7-2 and TRBJ2-7; 13 bases align to TRBD2. The V and J ends lost 3 bases and 5 bases, in that order; junction bases with no gene match: 4. Germline V gives CDR1 SGHTA, CDR2 FQGNSA. CDR3 length: 15 residues. DNA of the CDR3: TGTGCCAGCAGCTTTACTAGCGGGAGGGACAACGAGCAGTACTTC. Protein sequence: CASSFTSGRDNEQYF.

A single count supports this clone. This chain links TRBV25-1 with TRBJ2-1, with 8 bases fitting TRBD2. With 3 bases clipped from V and 3 bases from J, the junction kept 7 bases outside the gene matches. CDR1 and CDR2 from the germline V gene are MGHDK and SYGVNS. This CDR3 contains 16 residues. The CDR3, as DNA: TGTGCCAGCAGTGATTCACTAGCGGAAGACTACAATGAGCAGTTCTTC. Encoded protein: CASSDSLAEDYNEQFF.

The chain uses TRBV7-3 and TRBJ2-5; the D gene is possibly TRBD2 (6 bases). Per germline, CDR1 SGHTA and CDR2 FQGTGA. Trimming pared 6 bases from V and 3 bases from J, leaving 14 bases between. There are 14 residues in the CDR3. The CDR3 DNA is TGTGCCAGCAGAGCCCCGGGAGCCGAAGAGACCCAGTACTTC. It is translated as CASRAPGAEETQYF.

This rearrangement joins TRBV4-2 to TRBJ1-1, with a possible D match to TRBD1 (5 bases). V shed 4 bases and J shed 3 bases, with 15 bases lying between them. CDR1 is LGHNA and CDR2 is YNFKEQ in the germline V gene. The CDR3 extends over 15 amino acids. For the CDR3, the DNA is TGTGCCAGCAGCCCGGCGGGCGGGGGTGACACTGAAGCTTTCTTT. This codes for CASSPAGGGDTEAFF.

The J gene is TRBJ2-1, the V gene TRBV6-5; 12 positions match TRBD2. V lost 9 bases and J lost 6; bases outside the gene matches: 6. From germline, CDR1 is MNHEY and CDR2 SVGAGI. The CDR3 consists of 14 residues. The chain's CDR3 is CASLLAGGINEQFF. The CDR3 DNA reads TGTGCCAGTCTACTAGCGGGAGGAATCAATGAGCAGTTCTTC.

V is TRBV28 and J is TRBJ2-1; D is undetermined. CDR3 length: 12 amino acids. The germline V gene encodes CDR1 MDHEN and CDR2 SYDVKM. Trimming took off 5 bases at V and 15 bases at J, with 17 bases between the two ends. The CDR3 DNA reads TGTGCCAGCAGTCCTCTATTGCGCCAGCGGTTCTTC. It codes for CASSPLLRQRFF.

This rearrangement joins TRBV27 to TRBJ2-1, with 14 bases matching TRBD2. Germline trimming cut 10 bases from V and 10 bases from J; bases unmatched to any gene: 6. Germline V gene data show CDR1 as MNHEY and CDR2 as SMNVEV (reference sequence). The CDR3 has 13 amino acids. The CDR3: CATMGLAGEEQFF. CDR3 bases: TGTGCCACCATGGGACTAGCGGGAGAAGAGCAGTTCTTC.

The rearrangement uses TRBV20-1 and TRBJ2-1; tentative D call: TRBD1 (6 bases). Trimming took 5 bases from V and 13 from J, leaving 15 bases between them. Germline values: CDR1 DFQATT, CDR2 SNEGSKA (reference sequence). The CDR3 is made up of 11 amino acids. In DNA form, the CDR3 reads TGCAGTGCTCCCCTCGGGACACTCCAGTTCTTC. It encodes CSAPLGTLQFF.

The sample holds a few counts of this clone. The chain couples TRBV5-1 to TRBJ1-5; D is undetermined. This CDR3 is 14 amino acids long. Looked up from germline, CDR1 is SGHRS and CDR2 is YFSETQ. Trimming took 0 bases from V and 4 from J, leaving 8 bases between them. The CDR3 DNA follows: TGCGCCAGCAGCTTGGATTCCGGGAATCAGCCCCAGCATTTT. Protein sequence: CASSLDSGNQPQHF.

This sequence joins TRBV7-9 and TRBJ2-3, with 14 bases identical to TRBD2. The CDR3 consists of 19 residues. The germline V gene has CDR1 SEHNR and CDR2 FQNEAQ (reference sequence). V gave up 1 base and J gave up 5 bases; unmatched junction bases: 11. The CDR3 DNA sequence: TGTGCCAGCAGCTTAGTCCCACCGGGACTAGCGGGAGCGGGAGATACGCAGTATTTT. It yields the protein CASSLVPPGLAGAGDTQYF.

V and J are TRBV7-3 and TRBJ2-3; TRBD2 matches at 8 bases. The germline V gene encodes CDR1 SGHTA and CDR2 FQGTGA. CDR3 length: 16 residues. V trimming: 1 base; J trimming: 4 bases; junction bases outside the gene matches: 7. The CDR3 DNA is TGTGCCAGCAGCTTAATGGGAGCGGGAGATCCAGATACGCAGTATTTT. It encodes CASSLMGAGDPDTQYF.

The chain carries TRBV20-1 and TRBJ1-2, with TRBD1 as a possible D gene (6 bases). Trimming removed 2 bases at V and 10 bases at J, with 11 bases between. In germline, CDR1 is DFQATT, CDR2 SNEGSKA (reference sequence). The CDR3 has 11 residues. The CDR3 loop is CSARPTGFYTF. The CDR3 DNA reads TGCAGTGCTAGACCTACAGGGTTCTACACCTTC.

V usage is TRBV15 and J usage is TRBJ1-2; 7 bases are shared with TRBD1. The germline CDR1 and CDR2 sequences are LNHNV and YYDKDF (reference sequence). The ends lost 0 bases at V and 3 bases at J; junction bases unmatched: 7. CDR3 length: 16 residues. CDR3 sequence reads: CATSREGGRVYYGYTF. In nucleotides, the CDR3 is TGTGCCACCAGCAGAGAAGGGGGCAGGGTTTACTATGGCTACACCTTC.

This clone showed up just once. V gene TRBV3-1 (or the pseudogene TRBV3-2) combines with J gene TRBJ2-7; 9 bases are a match to TRBD1. The CDR3 consists of 15 residues. Germline trimming cut 2 bases from V and 3 bases from J; bases unmatched to any gene: 5. In germline, CDR1 is LGHDT, CDR2 YNNKEL (reference sequence). The CDR3 sequence is CASSQTGTGRYEQYF. CDR3 sequence (DNA): TGTGCCAGCAGCCAAACAGGGACAGGGCGCTACGAGCAGTACTTC.

The gene calls are TRBV5-1 and TRBJ1-1; a possible D gene is TRBD1 (6 bases). From germline, CDR1 is SGHRS and CDR2 YFSETQ. The CDR3 loop spans 15 amino acids. The ends were cut back, 4 bases at V and 2 bases at J, with 15 bases in the middle. The CDR3 bases are TGCGCCAGCAGCCCAACCCAGGGGTTCAACACTGAAGCTTTCTTT. It codes for CASSPTQGFNTEAFF.

The chain combines TRBV18 with TRBJ2-7; TRBD2 matches at 9 bases. This CDR3 has 16 residues. The germline V gene encodes CDR1 KGHSH and CDR2 LQKENI. Trimming took 3 bases from V and 6 from J; bases not matched to a gene: 12. The DNA of the CDR3 is TGTGCCAGCTCACCTTTAGGACCTAGCGGGGCCGGCGAGCAGTACTTC. Translation: CASSPLGPSGAGEQYF.

A few counts support this clone. The V and J genes are TRBV6-5 and TRBJ2-7; 7 bases agree with TRBD2. CDR3 length: 13 residues. Unmatched junction bases numbered 9, after V lost 7 bases and J lost 6 bases. Germline CDR1 reads MNHEY; CDR2 reads SVGAGI. CDR3 region: CASTARGGREQYF. The CDR3 DNA is TGTGCCAGCACGGCTAGGGGAGGGCGCGAGCAGTACTTC.

The V gene is TRBV27, the J gene TRBJ1-4; 8 bases match TRBD1. The CDR3 totals 15 residues. J lost 7 bases, V lost 3 bases, and 7 bases had no gene match. Per the germline V gene, CDR1 is MNHEY and CDR2 is SMNVEV (reference sequence). DNA of the CDR3: TGTGCCAGCAGTTTCGACAGGGGAGGAACTGAAAAACTGTTTTTT. Translating it yields CASSFDRGGTEKLFF.

This chain uses TRBV10-1 with TRBJ1-2; D not certain. Trimming took 0 bases from V and 0 from J, leaving 8 bases between them. Per germline, CDR1 WNHNN and CDR2 SYGVQD (reference sequence). The CDR3 totals 15 residues. The CDR3 loop is CASSESAGSNYGYTF. As DNA, the CDR3 is TGCGCCAGCAGTGAGTCGGCGGGATCTAACTATGGCTACACCTTC.

This clone was detected only once. The chain employs TRBV4-2 and TRBJ2-5; 7 bases align to TRBD2. Germline V lookup: CDR1 LGHNA, CDR2 YNFKEQ. The CDR3 sequence is 14 residues long. V gave up 1 base and J gave up 5 bases; unmatched junction bases: 4. CDR3 bases: TGTGCCAGCAGCCAAGGGGAGGGAGAGGAGACCCAGTACTTC. Translating gives CASSQGEGEETQYF.

The genes are TRBV18 and TRBJ2-1, with D possibly matching TRBD2 (5 bases). Trimming shortened V by 3 bases and J by 14 bases, and 14 bases separated the two germline ends. Germline V gene data show CDR1 as KGHSH and CDR2 as LQKENI. The CDR3 is made up of 12 amino acids. CDR3 amino acids: CASSPLTSEEFF. The CDR3 DNA follows: TGTGCCAGCTCACCCTTGACCTCGGAGGAGTTCTTC.

V gene TRBV11-2 combines with J gene TRBJ2-1, with D tentatively TRBD2 (7 bases). Germline V gives CDR1 SGHAT, CDR2 FQNNGV. CDR3 length equals 15 residues. Trimming took off 7 bases at V and 6 bases at J, with 19 bases between the two ends. The CDR3 DNA reads TGTGCCAGCACCCTAGGGGGGGTCGCGTCCAATGAGCAGTTCTTC. This codes for CASTLGGVASNEQFF.

The rearrangement links TRBV12-3 or TRBV12-4 to TRBJ1-1, with TRBD1 matching 8 bases. The CDR3 spans 13 residues. J gave up 4 bases and V 6 bases, and 4 bases lay outside the gene matches. In DNA, the CDR3 is TGTGCCAGCAGCCGCAGGGGGCTCACTGAAGCTTTCTTT. Its protein product is CASSRRGLTEAFF.

This clone was counted a few times. The chain uses TRBV3-1 (or the pseudogene TRBV3-2) and TRBJ1-1, with D unresolved. CDR1 and CDR2 (germline): LGHDT, YNNKEL (reference sequence). There are 13 residues in the CDR3. The V gene lost 8 bases and the J gene lost 3 bases, with 13 bases spanning the gap. CDR3 DNA sequence: TGTGCCAGCTCCGTGAGGGCGGACACTGAAGCTTTCTTT. It codes for CASSVRADTEAFF.

With regard to this clone: At the DNA level, this CDR3 is encoded by other sequences in the same sample as well. The genes are TRBV3-1 (or the pseudogene TRBV3-2) and TRBJ2-3; 11 bases are a match to TRBD2. J was trimmed by 1 base and V by 4 bases; bases with no gene match: 1. This CDR3 is built from 15 residues. Germline loops: CDR1 LGHDT, CDR2 YNNKEL (reference sequence). The CDR3 spells CASSPGLAGTDTQYF. The DNA for the CDR3 is TGTGCCAGCAGCCCGGGACTAGCGGGCACAGATACGCAGTATTTT.

V is TRBV7-9 and J is TRBJ1-3; TRBD1 aligns across 9 bases. Germline CDR1 is SEHNR and CDR2 is FQNEAQ (reference sequence). The CDR3 is 14 residues long. V gave up 5 bases and J gave up 5 bases; unmatched junction bases: 4. DNA of the CDR3: TGTGCCAGCAGCCGCGGGACAGGGCGAAACACCATATATTTT. As protein: CASSRGTGRNTIYF.

The chain uses TRBV3-1 (or the pseudogene TRBV3-2) and TRBJ2-7; no reliable D call. The V gene lost 0 bases and the J gene lost 6 bases, with 12 bases spanning the gap. CDR1 and CDR2 from the germline V gene are LGHDT and YNNKEL (reference sequence). The CDR3 covers 14 residues. CDR3 sequence reads: CASSQDTISREQYF. DNA for the CDR3: TGTGCCAGCAGCCAAGACACAATCTCTCGCGAGCAGTACTTC.

This clone is a singleton in its sample. The chain couples TRBV6-6 to TRBJ2-3, with D possibly TRBD2 on 6 matching bases. The CDR3 runs to 14 residues. The germline V and J ends were trimmed by 4 bases and 4 bases, with 12 bases remaining between them. Germline V lookup: CDR1 MNHNY, CDR2 SVGAGI (reference sequence). The CDR3 here is CASSWAGMADTQYF. CDR3 nucleotide sequence: TGTGCCAGCAGTTGGGCGGGAATGGCAGATACGCAGTATTTT.

The chain recombines TRBV7-8 with TRBJ1-1, with a tentative D call TRBD1 (6 bases). V was clipped by 1 base and J by 10 bases, with 16 bases between them. CDR3 length equals 14 residues. Germline-derived CDR1 and CDR2 are SGHVS and FQNEAQ. In DNA form, the CDR3 reads TGTGCCAGCAGCTTAGAAGTCTCCGGGGGGCGAGCTTTCTTT. Its protein is CASSLEVSGGRAFF.

The chain couples TRBV30 to TRBJ2-5, with TRBD1 identical over 7 bases. J lost 5 bases, V lost 4 bases, and 10 bases had no gene match. Germline loops: CDR1 GTSNPN, CDR2 SVGIG (reference sequence). CDR3 length equals 14 residues. The CDR3 loop reads CAWTYRGLGETQYF. CDR3 sequence (DNA): TGTGCCTGGACATACAGGGGTCTCGGGGAGACCCAGTACTTC.